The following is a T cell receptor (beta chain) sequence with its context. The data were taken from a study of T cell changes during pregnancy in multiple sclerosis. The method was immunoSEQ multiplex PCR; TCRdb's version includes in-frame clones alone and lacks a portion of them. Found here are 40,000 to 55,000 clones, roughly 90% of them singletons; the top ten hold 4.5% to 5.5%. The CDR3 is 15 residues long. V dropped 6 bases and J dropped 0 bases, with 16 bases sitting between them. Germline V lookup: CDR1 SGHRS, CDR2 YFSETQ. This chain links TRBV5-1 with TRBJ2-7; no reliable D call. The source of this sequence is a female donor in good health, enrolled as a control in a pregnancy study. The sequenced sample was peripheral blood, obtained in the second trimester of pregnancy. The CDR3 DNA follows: TGCGCCAGCACCTCCGAGTGGGCCGGCTCCTACGAGCAGTACTTC. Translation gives CASTSEWAGSYEQYF.